Following are 16 T cell receptor beta chains from one sample sequenced in a study of Ad26.COV2.S vaccination and SARS-CoV-2 variants. Treatment denoted: roughly 18 received Ad26.COV2.S at low or high dose, single or two shots; about 5 received placebo; per-sample allocation not given. The investigators took samples on day 63 after the first vaccine or placebo injection. Clones were read by immunoSEQ multiplex PCR, and TCRdb kept only the in-frame ones, dropping some. The sample records hundreds of thousands of clones, over 75% being singletons. The sequencing used peripheral blood, collected in a trial of Ad26.COV2.S vaccine versus placebo. The source of these receptors is a person between 18 and 60 years old who received the Ad26.COV2.S COVID-19 vaccine or a placebo.

The sample holds one count of this clone. The chain links TRBV11-3 to TRBJ1-2; D call uncertain. CDR1 is SGHNT, CDR2 YENEEA, per germline. This CDR3 has 13 amino acids. V dropped 7 bases and J dropped 1 base, with 10 bases sitting between them. CDR3 sequence: CASTIGGNYGYTF. Here the CDR3 DNA reads TGTGCCAGCACCATAGGCGGTAACTATGGCTACACCTTC.

The J gene is TRBJ2-7, the V gene TRBV6-6; D assignment may be TRBD1 or TRBD2 (5 bases each). CDR1 MNHNY and CDR2 SVGAGI come from the germline V gene (reference sequence). The CDR3 contains 12 residues. Trimming cost V 5 bases and J 6 bases, with 11 bases left between them. The CDR3 is CASSPPGTEQYF. CDR3 in DNA: TGTGCCAGCAGTCCTCCAGGGACCGAGCAGTACTTC.

This clone was seen a single time. The rearrangement uses TRBV3-1 (or the pseudogene TRBV3-2) and TRBJ2-1; 11 bases are shared with TRBD2. Unmatched junction bases numbered 11, after V lost 4 bases and J lost 6 bases. CDR1 and CDR2 from the germline V gene are LGHDT and YNNKEL (reference sequence). The CDR3 sequence is 17 residues long. The CDR3: CASSLQSPLAGVNEQFF. The CDR3 coding sequence is TGTGCCAGCAGCCTACAGAGCCCACTAGCGGGGGTCAATGAGCAGTTCTTC.

The J gene is TRBJ2-7, the V gene TRBV15; 7 bases fit TRBD1. V shed 0 bases, J shed 2 bases, and the junction held 10 bases outside the gene matches. Germline values: CDR1 LNHNV, CDR2 YYDKDF (reference sequence). This CDR3 contains 17 residues. The CDR3 here is CATSRDQLQGLAYEQYF. The DNA of the CDR3 is TGTGCCACCAGCAGAGATCAGTTACAGGGGCTCGCCTACGAGCAGTACTTC. The full variable domain, completed using reference TRBV15 and TRBJ2-7, is DAMVIQNPRYQVTQFGKPVTLSCSQTLNHNVMYWYQQKSSQAPKLLFHYYDKDFNNEADTPDNFQSRRPNTSFCFLDIRSPGLGDTAMYLCATSRDQLQGLAYEQYFGPGTRLTVT.

The chain employs TRBV19 and TRBJ2-7; D possibly matches TRBD1 or TRBD2 (5 bases each). Germline CDR1 and CDR2: LNHDA and SQIVND (reference sequence). Trimming cost V 1 base and J 6 bases, with 13 bases left between them. The CDR3 consists of 14 residues. The DNA for the CDR3 is TGTGCCAGTAGTATAGGAGGGGATACGGGCGAGCAGTACTTC. It translates to CASSIGGDTGEQYF. Combining the CDR3 with reference TRBV19 and TRBJ2-7 gives the whole variable domain DGGITQSPKYLFRKEGQNVTLSCEQNLNHDAMYWYRQDPGQGLRLIYYSQIVNDFQKGDIAEGYSVSREKKESFPLTVTSAQKNPTAFYLCASSIGGDTGEQYFGPGTRLTVT.

The rearrangement uses TRBV6-6 and TRBJ2-3, with 12 bases matching TRBD1. The V segment lost 5 bases and the J segment 4 bases; nucleotides outside the gene matches: 10. The V gene's germline CDR1 is MNHNY and CDR2 SVGAGI (reference sequence). This CDR3 contains 17 residues. CDR3: CASSLTHGTGGPDTQYF. CDR3 in DNA: TGTGCCAGCAGTCTCACGCACGGGACAGGGGGCCCAGATACGCAGTATTTT.

The genes are TRBV15 and TRBJ1-5; no reliable D call. The CDR3 extends over 17 amino acids. Trimming shortened V by 0 bases and J by 0 bases, and 12 bases separated the two germline ends. Germline V gives CDR1 LNHNV, CDR2 YYDKDF (reference sequence). For the CDR3, the DNA is TGTGCCACCAGCAGAGATCCGGGGAAATATAGCAATCAGCCCCAGCATTTT. It specifies CATSRDPGKYSNQPQHF.

The J gene is TRBJ1-4, the V gene TRBV2; no definite D call. The V and J ends lost 7 bases and 11 bases respectively, with 20 bases between them. The germline V gene encodes CDR1 SNHLY and CDR2 FYNNEI. This CDR3 is built from 14 residues. The DNA of the CDR3 is TGTGCCAGCACCATCGCCCGTCAAGGATGGAAACTGTTTTTT. Protein sequence: CASTIARQGWKLFF.

The chain uses TRBV29-1 and TRBJ2-3; TRBD1 might be the D (6 bases). The germline V gene encodes CDR1 SQVTM and CDR2 ANQGSEA. The CDR3 runs 17 residues. V lost 3 bases to trimming and J lost 1 base, with 20 bases between them. The CDR3 loop is CSVDGVARGTGTDTQYF. The DNA for the CDR3 is TGCAGCGTTGACGGTGTAGCCAGGGGAACTGGCACAGATACGCAGTATTTT.

This CDR3 reads CASSLGIPGPTEAFF. The CDR3 region has the DNA TGTGCCAGCAGCTTGGGCATCCCAGGGCCCACTGAAGCTTTCTTT. The chain has TRBV5-5 and TRBJ1-1, with D maybe TRBD1 (5 bases). Germline values: CDR1 SGHKS, CDR2 YYEKEE (reference sequence). The CDR3 sequence is 15 residues long. Trimming left V 0 bases short and J 4 bases short, with 13 bases between. Full variable domain (remainder filled in from reference TRBV5-5 and TRBJ1-1): DAGVTQSPTHLIKTRGQQVTLRCSPISGHKSVSWYQQVLGQGPQFIFQYYEKEERGRGNFPDRFSARQFPNYSSELNVNALLLGDSALYLCASSLGIPGPTEAFFGQGTRLTVV.

The chain couples TRBV19 to TRBJ2-1; D possibly matches TRBD1 or TRBD2 (5 bases each). This CDR3 region has 12 residues. In germline, CDR1 is LNHDA, CDR2 SQIVND (reference sequence). Deletions cut 11 bases from V and 4 bases from J, with 12 bases between. In DNA, the CDR3 is TGTGCCTTCCGGGACCCGTACAATGAGCAGTTCTTC. The encoded protein is CAFRDPYNEQFF.

The chain employs TRBV5-4 and TRBJ1-6; 10 nucleotides match TRBD1. The CDR3 totals 15 residues. The V segment lost 1 base and the J segment 9 bases; nucleotides outside the gene matches: 4. Per the germline V gene, CDR1 is SGHNT and CDR2 is YYREEE (reference sequence). The CDR3 loop reads CASSLWDRGRSPLHF. The CDR3 bases are TGTGCCAGCAGCTTGTGGGACAGGGGTCGTTCACCCCTCCACTTT.

The genes are TRBV30 and TRBJ1-4; TRBD1 aligns across 7 bases. The CDR3 extends over 15 amino acids. The trim removed 5 bases at V and 0 bases at J, leaving 6 bases unmatched. From germline, CDR1 is GTSNPN and CDR2 SVGIG (reference sequence). CDR3 loop: CAWGGQASTNEKLFF. CDR3 coding DNA: TGTGCCTGGGGCGGACAGGCCTCAACTAATGAAAAACTGTTTTTT.

This chain joins TRBV4-3 and TRBJ1-5, with 7 bases identical to TRBD1. Germline CDR1 is LGHNA and CDR2 is YSLEER. The CDR3 length is 13 residues. J was trimmed by 8 bases and V by 5 bases; bases with no gene match: 6. CDR3 DNA sequence: TGCGCCAGCAGCGGAAATACAGGGGAGCCCCAGCATTTT. This encodes CASSGNTGEPQHF.

CDR3 nucleotide sequence: TGTGCCAGCAGCCCCAAGGCAGGTTACTACGAGCAGTACTTC. Its translation: CASSPKAGYYEQYF. The chain combines TRBV7-9 with TRBJ2-7; no clear D gene. This CDR3 is built from 14 residues. V was cut by 5 bases and J by 3 bases, with 14 bases left in between. Per the germline V gene, CDR1 is SEHNR and CDR2 is FQNEAQ (reference sequence).

V gene TRBV6-5 combines with J gene TRBJ1-1; 8 bases fit TRBD1. Germline-derived CDR1 and CDR2 are MNHEY and SVGAGI. V shed 6 bases and J 1 base; nucleotides not matched to a gene: 4. The CDR3 length is 14 residues. DNA for the CDR3: TGTGCCAGCAGATTCAGGGGGCCGAACACTGAAGCTTTCTTT. Its protein product is CASRFRGPNTEAFF.